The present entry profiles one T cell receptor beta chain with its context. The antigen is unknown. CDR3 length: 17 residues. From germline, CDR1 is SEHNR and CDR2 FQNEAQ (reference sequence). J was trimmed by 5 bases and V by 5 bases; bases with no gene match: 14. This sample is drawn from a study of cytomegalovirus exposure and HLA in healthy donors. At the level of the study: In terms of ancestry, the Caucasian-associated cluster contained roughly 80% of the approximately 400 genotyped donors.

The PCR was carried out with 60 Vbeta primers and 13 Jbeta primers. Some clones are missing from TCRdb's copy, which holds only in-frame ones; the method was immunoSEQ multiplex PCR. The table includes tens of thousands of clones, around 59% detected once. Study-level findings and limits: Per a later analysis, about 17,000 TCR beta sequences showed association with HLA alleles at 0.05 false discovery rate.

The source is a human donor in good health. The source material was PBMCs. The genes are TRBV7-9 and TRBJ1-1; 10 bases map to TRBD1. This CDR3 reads CASSPIRDRGRGTEAFF. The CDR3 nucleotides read TGTGCCAGCAGCCCAATCCGGGACAGGGGTCGAGGGACTGAAGCTTTCTTT.